The rows below give T cell receptor beta chains drawn from one sample of a study of cytomegalovirus exposure and HLA in healthy donors. TCRdb's table, derived via immunoSEQ multiplex PCR, lists solely in-frame clones and lacks some. The top ten hold 5.7% of the sample, which has roughly 140,000 clones, approximately 80% seen once. Sequencing was carried out using PBMCs. These receptors all come from a young man in good health and CMV-seropositive. Both conserved end residues are part of each CDR3. Clone size is given for some rows only: seen once, a few or many times, or a class if the clone is expanded.

j_call,clone_size,v_call,cdr3_aa
TRBJ1-5,-,TRBV5-6,CASSSYRFNQPQHF
TRBJ2-7,-,TRBV9,CASSADGSGVLEQYF
TRBJ1-1,once,TRBV11-2,CASSLSLSTEAFF
TRBJ2-1,once,TRBV7-9,CASSQGSGGGNEQFF
TRBJ2-1,-,TRBV6-6,CASSLPASSYNEQFF
TRBJ1-2,-,TRBV7-9,CASSLDQNPYGYTF
TRBJ2-5,-,TRBV30,CAWSVRETQYF
TRBJ1-1,-,TRBV7-6,CASSLASAGNTEAFF
TRBJ2-3,-,TRBV28,CASSFLSSPFFTDTQYF
TRBJ2-1,-,TRBV29-1,CSVVWLVGEQFF
TRBJ2-5,-,TRBV5-4,CASSFRGEETQYF
TRBJ2-7,-,TRBV6-5,CASSYRQGNPYEQYF